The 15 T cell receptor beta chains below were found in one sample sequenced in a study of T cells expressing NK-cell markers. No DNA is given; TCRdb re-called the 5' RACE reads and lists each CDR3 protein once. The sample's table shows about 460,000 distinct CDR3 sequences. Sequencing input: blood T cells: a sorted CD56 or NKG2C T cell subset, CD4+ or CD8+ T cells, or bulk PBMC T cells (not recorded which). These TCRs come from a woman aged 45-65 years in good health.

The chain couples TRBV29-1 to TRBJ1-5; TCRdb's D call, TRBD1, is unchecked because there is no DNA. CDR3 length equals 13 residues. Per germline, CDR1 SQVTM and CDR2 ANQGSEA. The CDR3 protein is CSVQTGGNQPQHF.

The CDR3 region is CATSNVQETQYF. The gene calls are TRBV24-1 and TRBJ2-5. Looked up from germline, CDR1 is KGHDR and CDR2 is SFDVKD. This CDR3 comprises 12 residues.

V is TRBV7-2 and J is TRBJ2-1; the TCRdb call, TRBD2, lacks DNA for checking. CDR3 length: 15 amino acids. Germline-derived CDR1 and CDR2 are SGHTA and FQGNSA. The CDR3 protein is CASSLETGEINEQFF.

CDR3 in amino acids: CASSQDKGAYYEQYF. The chain couples TRBV4-2 to TRBJ2-7; TCRdb picks TRBD1, but there is no DNA to check that call. CDR3 length equals 15 residues. Germline values: CDR1 LGHNA, CDR2 YNFKEQ.

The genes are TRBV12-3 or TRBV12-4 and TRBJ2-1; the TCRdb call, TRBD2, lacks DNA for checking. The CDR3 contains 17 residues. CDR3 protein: CASSKGLAGAVYNEQFF.

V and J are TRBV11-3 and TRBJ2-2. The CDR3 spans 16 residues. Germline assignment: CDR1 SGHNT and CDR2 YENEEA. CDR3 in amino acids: CASSLVPATNTGELFF.

The CDR3 sequence is CSASLIPSGRDLYEQYF. The chain has TRBV20-1 and TRBJ2-7; no DNA is available, so the TRBD2 call from TCRdb remains unchecked. Germline CDR1 reads DFQATT; CDR2 reads SNEGSKA (reference sequence). The length of the CDR3 is 17 residues.

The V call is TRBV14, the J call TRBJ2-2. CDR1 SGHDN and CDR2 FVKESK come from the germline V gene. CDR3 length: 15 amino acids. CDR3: CASSQPGPNTGELFF.

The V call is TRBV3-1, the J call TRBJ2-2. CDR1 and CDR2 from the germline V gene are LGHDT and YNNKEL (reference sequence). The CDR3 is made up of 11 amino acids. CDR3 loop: CASEAAGELFF.

This chain's CDR3 is CSVKRGTANTEAFF. This chain links TRBV20-1 with TRBJ1-1; TCRdb lists TRBD1, though no DNA is available to test this call. Germline CDR1 is DFQATT and CDR2 is SNEGSKA (reference sequence). This CDR3 comprises 14 residues.

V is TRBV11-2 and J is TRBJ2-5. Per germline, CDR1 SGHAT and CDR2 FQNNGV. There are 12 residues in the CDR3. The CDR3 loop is CASSRAPETQYF.

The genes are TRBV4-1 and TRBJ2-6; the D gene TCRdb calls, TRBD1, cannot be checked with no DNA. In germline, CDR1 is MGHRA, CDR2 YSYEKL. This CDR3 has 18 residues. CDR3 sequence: CASSQVGQGGTGANVLTF.

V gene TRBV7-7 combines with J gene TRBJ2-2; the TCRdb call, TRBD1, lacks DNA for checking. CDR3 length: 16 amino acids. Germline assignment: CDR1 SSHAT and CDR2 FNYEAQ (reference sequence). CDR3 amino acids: CASSLGQGRLTGELFF. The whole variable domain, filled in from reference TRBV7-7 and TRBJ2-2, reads GAGVSQSPRYKVTKRGQDVTLRCDPISSHATLYWYQQALGQGPEFLTYFNYEAQPDKSGLPSDRFSAERPEGSISTLTIQRTEQRDSAMYRCASSLGQGRLTGELFFGEGSRLTVL.

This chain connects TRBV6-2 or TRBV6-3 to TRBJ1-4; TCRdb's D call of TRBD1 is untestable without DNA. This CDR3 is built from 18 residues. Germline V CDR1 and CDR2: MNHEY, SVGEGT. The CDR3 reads CASKTGTGVMADTEKLFF.

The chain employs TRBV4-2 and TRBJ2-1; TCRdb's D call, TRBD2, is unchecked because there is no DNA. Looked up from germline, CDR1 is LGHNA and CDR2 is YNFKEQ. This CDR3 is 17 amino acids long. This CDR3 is CASSQEVASGVYNEQFF.